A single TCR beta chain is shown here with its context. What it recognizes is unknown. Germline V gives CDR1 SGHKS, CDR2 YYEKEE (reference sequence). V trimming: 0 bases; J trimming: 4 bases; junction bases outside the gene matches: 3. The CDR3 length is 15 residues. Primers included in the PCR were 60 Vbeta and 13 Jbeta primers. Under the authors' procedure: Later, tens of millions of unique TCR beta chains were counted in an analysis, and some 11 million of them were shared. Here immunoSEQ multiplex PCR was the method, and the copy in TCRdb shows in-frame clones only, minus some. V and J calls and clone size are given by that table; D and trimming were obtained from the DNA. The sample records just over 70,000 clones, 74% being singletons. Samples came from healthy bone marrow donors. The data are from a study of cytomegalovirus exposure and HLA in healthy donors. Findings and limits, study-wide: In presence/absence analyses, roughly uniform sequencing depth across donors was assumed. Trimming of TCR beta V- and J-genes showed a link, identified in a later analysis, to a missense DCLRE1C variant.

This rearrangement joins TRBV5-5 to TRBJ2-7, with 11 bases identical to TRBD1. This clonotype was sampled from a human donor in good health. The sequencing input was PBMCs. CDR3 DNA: TGTGCCAGCAGCTTGGAAGGGACAGGGGGTTACGAGCAGTACTTC. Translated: CASSLEGTGGYEQYF.